Shown below are 2 T cell receptor beta chains from a single sample sequenced in a study of Ad26.COV2.S vaccination and SARS-CoV-2 variants. The treatment here: 15 to 20 received Ad26.COV2.S at low or high dose, single or two shots; about 5 received placebo; per-sample allocation not given. Sampling was done on day 63 after the first vaccine or placebo injection. The method was immunoSEQ multiplex PCR; TCRdb's version includes in-frame clones alone and lacks a portion of them. Of 240,000 or so clones in the sample, roughly 90% were seen once. The sequenced sample was peripheral blood, obtained in a trial of Ad26.COV2.S vaccine versus placebo. The receptors derive from a person between 18 and 65 years old who received the Ad26.COV2.S COVID-19 vaccine or a placebo.

The CDR3 loop reads CASSIQLRVESPLHF. CDR3 nucleotide sequence: TGTGCCAGTAGTATCCAGCTCAGGGTAGAGTCACCCCTCCACTTT. The chain recombines TRBV19 with TRBJ1-6; D perhaps matches TRBD1 (5 bases). Germline V gene lookup returns CDR1 LNHDA and CDR2 SQIVND (reference sequence). Trimming cost V 3 bases and J 10 bases, with 16 bases left between them. The CDR3 is made up of 15 amino acids. Combining the CDR3 with reference TRBV19 and TRBJ1-6 gives the whole variable domain DGGITQSPKYLFRKEGQNVTLSCEQNLNHDAMYWYRQDPGQGLRLIYYSQIVNDFQKGDIAEGYSVSREKKESFPLTVTSAQKNPTAFYLCASSIQLRVESPLHFGNGTRLTVT.

V is TRBV2 and J is TRBJ2-7; D may be TRBD1 (6 bases). Between the trimmed V and J ends, which lost 4 bases and 1 base, there was a span of 11 bases. Germline-derived CDR1 and CDR2 are SNHLY and FYNNEI. This CDR3 contains 14 residues. Written as DNA, the CDR3 is TGTGCCAGCAGTGGGGCCAGGGGATCCTACGAGCAGTACTTC. This sequence encodes CASSGARGSYEQYF.